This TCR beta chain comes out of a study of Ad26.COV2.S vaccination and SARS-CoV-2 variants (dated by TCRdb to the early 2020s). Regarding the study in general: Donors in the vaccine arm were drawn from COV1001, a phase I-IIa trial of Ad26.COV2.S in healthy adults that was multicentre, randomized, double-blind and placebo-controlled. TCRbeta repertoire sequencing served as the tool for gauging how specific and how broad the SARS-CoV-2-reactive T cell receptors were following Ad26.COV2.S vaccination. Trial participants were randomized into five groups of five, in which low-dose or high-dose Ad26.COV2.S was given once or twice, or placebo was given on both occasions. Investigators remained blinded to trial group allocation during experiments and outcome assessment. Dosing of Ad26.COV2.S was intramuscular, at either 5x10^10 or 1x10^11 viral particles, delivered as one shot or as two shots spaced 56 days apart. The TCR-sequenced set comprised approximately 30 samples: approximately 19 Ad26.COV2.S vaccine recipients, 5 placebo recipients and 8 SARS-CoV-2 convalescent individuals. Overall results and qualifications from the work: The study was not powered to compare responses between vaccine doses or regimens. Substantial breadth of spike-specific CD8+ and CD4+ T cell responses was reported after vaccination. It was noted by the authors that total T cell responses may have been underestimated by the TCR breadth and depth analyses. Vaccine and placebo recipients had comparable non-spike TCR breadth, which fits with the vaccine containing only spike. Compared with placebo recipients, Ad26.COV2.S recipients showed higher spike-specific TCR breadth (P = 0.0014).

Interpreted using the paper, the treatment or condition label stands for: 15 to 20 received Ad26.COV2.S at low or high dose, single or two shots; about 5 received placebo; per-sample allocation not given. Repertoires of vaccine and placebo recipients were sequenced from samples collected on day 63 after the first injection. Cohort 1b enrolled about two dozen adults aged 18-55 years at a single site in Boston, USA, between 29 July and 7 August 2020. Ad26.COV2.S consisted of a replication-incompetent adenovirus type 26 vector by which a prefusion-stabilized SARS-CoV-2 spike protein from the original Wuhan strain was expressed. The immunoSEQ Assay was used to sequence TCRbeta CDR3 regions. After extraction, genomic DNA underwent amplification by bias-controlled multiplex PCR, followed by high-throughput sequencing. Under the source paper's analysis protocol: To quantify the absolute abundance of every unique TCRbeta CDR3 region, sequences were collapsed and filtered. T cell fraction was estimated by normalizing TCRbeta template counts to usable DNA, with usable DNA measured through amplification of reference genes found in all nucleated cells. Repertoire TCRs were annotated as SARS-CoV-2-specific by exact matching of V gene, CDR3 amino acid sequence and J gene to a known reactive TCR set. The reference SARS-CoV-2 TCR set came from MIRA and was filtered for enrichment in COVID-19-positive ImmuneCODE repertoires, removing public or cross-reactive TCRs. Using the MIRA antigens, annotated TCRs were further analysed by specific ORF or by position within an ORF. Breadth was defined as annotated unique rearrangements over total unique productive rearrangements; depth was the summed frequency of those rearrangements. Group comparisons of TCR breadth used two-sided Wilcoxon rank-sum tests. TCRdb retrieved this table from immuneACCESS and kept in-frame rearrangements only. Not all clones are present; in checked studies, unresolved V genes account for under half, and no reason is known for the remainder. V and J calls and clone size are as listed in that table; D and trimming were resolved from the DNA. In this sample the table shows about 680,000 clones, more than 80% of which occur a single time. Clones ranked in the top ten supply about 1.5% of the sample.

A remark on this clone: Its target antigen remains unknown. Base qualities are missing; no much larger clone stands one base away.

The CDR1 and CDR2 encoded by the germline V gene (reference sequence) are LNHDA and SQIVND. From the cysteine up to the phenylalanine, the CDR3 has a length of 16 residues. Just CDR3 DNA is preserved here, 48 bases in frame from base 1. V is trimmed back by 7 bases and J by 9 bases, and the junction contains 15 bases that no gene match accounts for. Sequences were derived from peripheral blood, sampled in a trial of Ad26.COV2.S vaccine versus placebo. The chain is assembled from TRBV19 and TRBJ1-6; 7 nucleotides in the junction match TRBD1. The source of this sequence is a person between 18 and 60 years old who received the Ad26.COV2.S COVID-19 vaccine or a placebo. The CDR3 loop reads CASTLQTGPYRSPLHF. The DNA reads TGTGCCAGTACCCTTCAGACAGGGCCGTATCGTTCACCCCTCCACTTT.